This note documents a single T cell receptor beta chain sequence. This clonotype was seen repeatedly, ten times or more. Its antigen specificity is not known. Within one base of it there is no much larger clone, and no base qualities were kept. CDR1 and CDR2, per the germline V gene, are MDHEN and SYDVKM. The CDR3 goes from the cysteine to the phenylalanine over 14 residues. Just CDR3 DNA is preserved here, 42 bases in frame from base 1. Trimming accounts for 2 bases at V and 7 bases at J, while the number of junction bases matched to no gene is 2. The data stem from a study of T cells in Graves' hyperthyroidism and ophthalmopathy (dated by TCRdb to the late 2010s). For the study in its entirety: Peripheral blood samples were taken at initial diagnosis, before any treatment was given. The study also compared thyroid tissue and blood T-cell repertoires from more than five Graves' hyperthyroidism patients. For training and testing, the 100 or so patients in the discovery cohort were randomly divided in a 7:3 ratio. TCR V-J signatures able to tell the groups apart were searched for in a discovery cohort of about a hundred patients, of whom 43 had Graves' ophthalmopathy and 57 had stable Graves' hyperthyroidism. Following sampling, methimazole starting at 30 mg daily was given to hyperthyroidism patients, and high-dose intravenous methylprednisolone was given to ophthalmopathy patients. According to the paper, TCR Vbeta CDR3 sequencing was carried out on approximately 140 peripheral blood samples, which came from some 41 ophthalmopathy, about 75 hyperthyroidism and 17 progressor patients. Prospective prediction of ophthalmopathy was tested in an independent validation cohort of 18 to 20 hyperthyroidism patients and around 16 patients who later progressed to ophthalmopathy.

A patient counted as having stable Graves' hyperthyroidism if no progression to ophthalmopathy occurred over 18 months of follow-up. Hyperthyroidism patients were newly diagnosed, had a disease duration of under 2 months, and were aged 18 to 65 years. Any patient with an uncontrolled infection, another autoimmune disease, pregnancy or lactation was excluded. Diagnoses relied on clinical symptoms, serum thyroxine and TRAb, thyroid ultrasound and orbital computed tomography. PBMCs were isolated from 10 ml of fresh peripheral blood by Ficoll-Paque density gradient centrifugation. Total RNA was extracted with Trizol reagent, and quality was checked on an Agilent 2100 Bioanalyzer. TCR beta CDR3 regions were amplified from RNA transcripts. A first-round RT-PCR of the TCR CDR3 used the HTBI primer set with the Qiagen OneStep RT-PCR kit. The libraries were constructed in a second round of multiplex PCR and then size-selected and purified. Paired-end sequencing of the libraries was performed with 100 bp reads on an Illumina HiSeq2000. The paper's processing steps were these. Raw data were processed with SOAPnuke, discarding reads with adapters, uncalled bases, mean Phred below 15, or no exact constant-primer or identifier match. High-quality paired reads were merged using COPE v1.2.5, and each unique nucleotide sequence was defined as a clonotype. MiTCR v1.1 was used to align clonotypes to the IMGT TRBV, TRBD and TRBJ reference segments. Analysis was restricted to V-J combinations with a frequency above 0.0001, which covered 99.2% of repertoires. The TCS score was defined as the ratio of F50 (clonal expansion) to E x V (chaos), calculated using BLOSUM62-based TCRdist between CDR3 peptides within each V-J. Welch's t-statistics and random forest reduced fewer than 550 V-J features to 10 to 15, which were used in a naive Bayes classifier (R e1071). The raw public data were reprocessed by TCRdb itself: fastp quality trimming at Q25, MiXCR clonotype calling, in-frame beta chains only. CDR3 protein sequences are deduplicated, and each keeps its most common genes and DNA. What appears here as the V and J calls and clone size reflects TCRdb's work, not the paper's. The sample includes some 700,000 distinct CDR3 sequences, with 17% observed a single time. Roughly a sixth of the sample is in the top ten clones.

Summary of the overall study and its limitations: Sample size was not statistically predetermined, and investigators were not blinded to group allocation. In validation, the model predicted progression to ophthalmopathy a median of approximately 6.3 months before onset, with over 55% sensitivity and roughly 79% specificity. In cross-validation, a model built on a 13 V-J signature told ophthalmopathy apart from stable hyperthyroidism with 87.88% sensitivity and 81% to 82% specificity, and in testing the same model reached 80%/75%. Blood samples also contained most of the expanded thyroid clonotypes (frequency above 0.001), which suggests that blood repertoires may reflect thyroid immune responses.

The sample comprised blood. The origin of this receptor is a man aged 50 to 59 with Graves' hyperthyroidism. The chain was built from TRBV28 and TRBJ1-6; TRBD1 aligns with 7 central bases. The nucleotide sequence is TGTGCCAGCAGTTTAACAGGGGTCAATTCACCCCTCCACTTT. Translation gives CASSLTGVNSPLHF.